Listed here are 7 T cell receptor beta chains from one sample, sequenced in a study of blood T cells in healthy people across ages. With a J-beta primer mix and a sample-barcoded 5' primer, a second PCR ran about 7 to 12 cycles. In TCRdb, the 5' RACE reads were re-called with MiXCR into one record per CDR3 protein. The sample carries over 950,000 distinct CDR3 sequences, approximately 38% recorded once. The source material was blood. These receptors all come from a man younger than 35 in good health.

This clonotype was recorded only once. This likely comes from a read error, as the CDR3 has no conserved phenylalanine or tryptophan at its end. This rearrangement joins TRBV12-3 or TRBV12-4 to TRBJ1-2; weak D call: TRBD1 (5 bases). Trimming took off 5 bases at V and 2 bases at J, with 15 bases between the two ends. CDR3 length: 15 amino acids. The CDR3 DNA sequence: TGTGCCAGCAGTCGACCGGGACGGATGAACTATGGCTACACCCTC. This translates into CASSRPGRMNYGYTL.

In its sample, this clonotype was seen a few times. V and J are TRBV6-1 and TRBJ1-2, with 8 positions matching TRBD1. The ends lost 7 bases at V and 8 bases at J; junction bases unmatched: 6. CDR3 size: 12 residues. Germline loops: CDR1 MNHNS, CDR2 SASEGT. CDR3 sequence (DNA): TGTGCCAGCAAGACAGGGGTGTCGGGCTACACCTTC. Encoded protein: CASKTGVSGYTF.

The chain has TRBV9 and TRBJ2-7; a weak D match, TRBD1 (6 bases). This CDR3 comprises 15 residues. Trimming removed 2 bases from V and 7 bases from J, with 19 bases in between. From germline, CDR1 is SGDLS and CDR2 YYNGEE. The CDR3 spells CASSVQGSTVNEQYF. The CDR3 nucleotides read TGTGCCAGCAGCGTCCAGGGGTCGACGGTCAATGAGCAGTACTTC.

The rearrangement joins TRBV20-1 to TRBJ2-7, with D perhaps matching TRBD2 (5 bases). With 1 base removed from V and 0 bases from J, the gap between germline ends came to 13 bases. This CDR3 is 15 amino acids long. Germline values: CDR1 DFQATT, CDR2 SNEGSKA (reference sequence). Here the CDR3 DNA reads TGCAGTGCTAGAGGCGTTTCGGGAAGCTCCTACGAGCAGTACTTC. Translated, it gives CSARGVSGSSYEQYF.

The chain joins TRBV20-1 to TRBJ1-1; D is undetermined. The germline gives CDR1 DFQATT, CDR2 SNEGSKA (reference sequence). Trimming cost V 2 bases and J 4 bases, with 11 bases left between them. The CDR3 loop spans 13 amino acids. CDR3 nucleotides: TGCAGTGCTAGACTAACCGACATCACTGAAGCTTTCTTT. It translates to CSARLTDITEAFF.

The chain links TRBV20-1 to TRBJ2-1, with 9 nucleotides matching TRBD1. The CDR3 has 16 amino acids. The V segment lost 1 base and the J segment 1 base; nucleotides outside the gene matches: 5. Germline-derived CDR1 and CDR2 are DFQATT and SNEGSKA (reference sequence). In DNA, the CDR3 is TGCAGTGCTAGAGGGACAGGGGTCCGATCCTACAATGAGCAGTTCTTC. Protein: CSARGTGVRSYNEQFF.

This chain uses TRBV20-1 with TRBJ2-7; 14 positions match TRBD2. V lost 4 bases and J lost 7; bases outside the gene matches: 12. CDR1 DFQATT and CDR2 SNEGSKA come from the germline V gene (reference sequence). This CDR3 has 16 residues. CDR3 sequence reads: CSAKPGLAGEGYEQYF. The DNA for the CDR3 is TGCAGTGCTAAACCGGGACTAGCGGGGGAAGGATATGAGCAGTACTTC.